Listed here are 12 T cell receptor beta chains from one sample, sequenced in a study of response to subunit inactivated influenza vaccine. TCRdb redid the calling of the RT-PCR reads with MiXCR, one entry per CDR3 protein. In the table there are 500,000 to 600,000 distinct CDR3 sequences, around 13% of which are singletons. The starting material was PBMCs from blood, obtained 11 to 12 days after vaccination. The receptors stem from a man aged 45-65 years who received an inactivated influenza vaccine.

The table lists this clonotype with many counts. The V call is TRBV10-3, the J call TRBJ2-7; D is uncertain. V shed 6 bases and J shed 6 bases, with 12 bases lying between them. Germline V CDR1 and CDR2: ENHRY, SYGVKD. The CDR3 extends over 12 amino acids. The CDR3 bases are TGTGCCATCAGCGCGAGGACGCTCGAGCAGTACTTC. It translates to CAISARTLEQYF.

This clonotype was picked up a small number of times. The chain uses TRBV5-6 and TRBJ2-1, with unresolved D. This CDR3 comprises 14 residues. V lost 0 bases to trimming and J lost 5 bases, with 9 bases between them. CDR1 is SGHDT and CDR2 is YYEEEE in the germline V gene. The CDR3: CASSLVLGDNEQFF. The CDR3 DNA follows: TGTGCCAGCAGCTTGGTCCTAGGCGACAATGAGCAGTTCTTC. The whole variable domain, filled in from reference TRBV5-6 and TRBJ2-1, reads DAGVTQSPTHLIKTRGQQVTLRCSPKSGHDTVSWYQQALGQGPQFIFQYYEEEERQRGNFPDRFSGHQFPNYSSELNVNALLLGDSALYLCASSLVLGDNEQFFGPGTRLTVL.

This clonotype was counted between two and nine times. The CDR3 here is CASSMNLWGSTQYF. The CDR3 DNA follows: TGTGCCAGCAGCATGAATCTCTGGGGGTCGACCCAGTACTTC. This chain links TRBV7-8 with TRBJ2-5, with D tentatively TRBD1 or TRBD2 (5 bases each). V was clipped by 5 bases and J by 7 bases, with 17 bases between them. CDR3 length: 14 amino acids. CDR1 is SGHVS, CDR2 FQNEAQ, per germline.

V usage is TRBV12-3 or TRBV12-4 and J usage is TRBJ1-1; no clear D. V lost 4 bases, J lost 3 bases, and 12 bases lay in between. CDR3 length: 14 residues. The CDR3 sequence is CASSWGQKHTEAFF. The CDR3 nucleotides are TGTGCCAGCAGTTGGGGTCAAAAGCACACTGAAGCTTTCTTT.

This clonotype was recorded at least ten times. V gene TRBV20-1 combines with J gene TRBJ1-5, with D perhaps matching TRBD1 (5 bases). The CDR3 is made up of 14 amino acids. Trimming took off 4 bases at V and 4 bases at J, with 14 bases between the two ends. Germline V gene lookup returns CDR1 DFQATT and CDR2 SNEGSKA (reference sequence). The CDR3 coding sequence is TGCAGTGCTACCATGGGGCCGCCGAATCAGCCCCAGCATTTT. Translated, it gives CSATMGPPNQPQHF.

The chain joins TRBV10-3 to TRBJ2-2, with 7 bases lining up with TRBD1. V shed 7 bases and J 5 bases; nucleotides not matched to a gene: 10. Per germline, CDR1 ENHRY and CDR2 SYGVKD. The CDR3 spans 15 residues. In DNA form, the CDR3 reads TGTGCCATCATGTCTGCAGGGGGTAGTACCGGGGAGCTGTTTTTT. This translates into CAIMSAGGSTGELFF.

The rearrangement uses TRBV28 and TRBJ2-5, with 16 bases aligning to TRBD2. V shed 3 bases and J 5 bases; nucleotides not matched to a gene: 3. The germline V gene has CDR1 MDHEN and CDR2 SYDVKM. The CDR3 runs to 16 residues. The CDR3 nucleotides read TGTGCCAGCAGTTTGGGACTAGCGGGAGGGCCGGAGACCCAGTACTTC. It yields the protein CASSLGLAGGPETQYF.

The chain has TRBV3-1 and TRBJ1-2; D is unresolved. Germline CDR1 LGHDT, CDR2 YNNKEL (reference sequence). The V and J ends lost 4 bases and 2 bases respectively, with 8 bases between them. The CDR3 has 13 amino acids. This CDR3 is CASSPHGNYGYTF. The CDR3 bases are TGTGCCAGCAGCCCCCACGGGAACTATGGCTACACCTTC.

This chain connects TRBV25-1 to TRBJ2-7, with 7 bases matching TRBD2. The CDR3 is 15 residues long. The V gene's germline CDR1 is MGHDK and CDR2 SYGVNS. The trim removed 2 bases at V and 3 bases at J, leaving 7 bases unmatched. CDR3 nucleotide sequence: TGTGCCAGCAGTGAAACGGGACGGACTAGCTACGAGCAGTACTTC. This sequence encodes CASSETGRTSYEQYF.

V and J are TRBV6-2 or TRBV6-3 and TRBJ1-5, with TRBD1 matching 9 bases. The germline V gene has CDR1 MNHEY and CDR2 SVGEGT. This CDR3 comprises 15 residues. Trimming removed 6 bases from V and 4 bases from J; junction bases left unmatched: 7. The CDR3 region has the DNA TGTGCCAGCAGCCAGACAGGGGGTGGGAATCAGCCCCAGCATTTT. This sequence encodes CASSQTGGGNQPQHF.

This chain connects TRBV7-2 to TRBJ1-3, with a possible D match to TRBD1 (6 bases). Germline loops: CDR1 SGHTA, CDR2 FQGNSA. Trimming took off 1 base at V and 4 bases at J, with 8 bases between the two ends. The CDR3 sequence is 14 residues long. CDR3 in amino acids: CASSLVGAGNTIYF. The DNA for the CDR3 is TGTGCCAGCAGCTTAGTGGGGGCGGGAAACACCATATATTTT.

This clonotype was seen more than once but under ten times. The chain employs TRBV14 and TRBJ2-3, with D possibly being TRBD2 (5 bases). Trimming shortened V by 1 base and J by 10 bases, and 12 bases separated the two germline ends. CDR1 is SGHDN and CDR2 is FVKESK in the germline V gene. The CDR3 spans 13 residues. The CDR3 is CASSQVGELAQYF. The CDR3 DNA sequence: TGTGCCAGCAGCCAAGTGGGAGAGCTTGCGCAGTATTTT.